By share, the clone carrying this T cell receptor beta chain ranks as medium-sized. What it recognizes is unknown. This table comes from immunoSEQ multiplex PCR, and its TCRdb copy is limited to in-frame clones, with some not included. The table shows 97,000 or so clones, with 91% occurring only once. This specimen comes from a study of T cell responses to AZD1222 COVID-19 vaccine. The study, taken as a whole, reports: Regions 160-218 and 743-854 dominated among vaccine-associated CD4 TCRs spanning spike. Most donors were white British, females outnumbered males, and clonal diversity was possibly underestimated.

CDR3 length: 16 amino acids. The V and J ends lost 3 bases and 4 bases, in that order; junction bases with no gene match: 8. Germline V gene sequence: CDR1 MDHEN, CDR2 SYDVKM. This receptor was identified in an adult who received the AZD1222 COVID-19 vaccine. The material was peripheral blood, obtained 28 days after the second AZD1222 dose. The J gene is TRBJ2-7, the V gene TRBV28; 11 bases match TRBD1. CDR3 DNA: TGTGCCAGCAGTTTGGAATGGACAGGGGGCTCTTACGAGCAGTACTTC. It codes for CASSLEWTGGSYEQYF.